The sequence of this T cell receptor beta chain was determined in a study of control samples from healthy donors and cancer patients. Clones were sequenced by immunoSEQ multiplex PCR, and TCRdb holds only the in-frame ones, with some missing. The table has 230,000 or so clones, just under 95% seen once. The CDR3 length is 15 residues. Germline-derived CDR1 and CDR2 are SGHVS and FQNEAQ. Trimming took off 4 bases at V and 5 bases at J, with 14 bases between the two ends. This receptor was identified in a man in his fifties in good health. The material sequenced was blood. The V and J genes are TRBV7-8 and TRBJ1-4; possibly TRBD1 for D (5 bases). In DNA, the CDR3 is TGTGCCAGCAGCTCCCGGGGGAGCCCAAATGAAAAACTGTTTTTT. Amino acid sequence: CASSSRGSPNEKLFF. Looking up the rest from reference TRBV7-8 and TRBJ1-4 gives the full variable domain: GAGVSQSPRYKVAKRGQDVALRCDPISGHVSLFWYQQALGQGPEFLTYFQNEAQLDKSGLPSDRFFAERPEGSVSTLKIQRTQQEDSAVYLCASSSRGSPNEKLFFGSGTQLSVL.